Reported below is one T cell receptor (beta chain). One junction end does not reproduce the germline sequence, and a read error may be involved. This PCR relied on a set of 60 Vbeta primers and 13 Jbeta primers. Clones were read by immunoSEQ multiplex PCR, and TCRdb kept only the in-frame ones, dropping some. The sample has 170,000 or so clones; about three quarters are singletons. These data originate in a study of cytomegalovirus exposure and HLA in healthy donors. The germline V gene encodes CDR1 SGHRS and CDR2 YFSETQ. CDR3 size: 14 residues. The chain recombines TRBV5-1 with TRBJ1-1, with 11 bases identical to TRBD1. The sample consisted of PBMCs. This sequence originates from a woman aged 25 to 39 in good health and CMV-seronegative. The CDR3 sequence: CVSGFGQGATEAFF. CDR3 sequence (DNA): TGCGTCAGCGGGTTTGGACAGGGGGCAACTGAAGCTTTCTTT.